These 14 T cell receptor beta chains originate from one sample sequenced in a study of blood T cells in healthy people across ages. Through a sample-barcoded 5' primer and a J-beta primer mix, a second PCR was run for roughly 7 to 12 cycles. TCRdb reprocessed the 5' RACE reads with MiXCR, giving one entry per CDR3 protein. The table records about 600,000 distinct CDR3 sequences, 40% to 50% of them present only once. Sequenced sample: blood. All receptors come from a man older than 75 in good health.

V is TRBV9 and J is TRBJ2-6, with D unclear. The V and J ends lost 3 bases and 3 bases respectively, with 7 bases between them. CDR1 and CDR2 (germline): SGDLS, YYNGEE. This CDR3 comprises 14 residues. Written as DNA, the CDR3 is TGTGCCAGCAGCGCCCTCGGTGGGGCCAACGTCCTGACTTTC. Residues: CASSALGGANVLTF.

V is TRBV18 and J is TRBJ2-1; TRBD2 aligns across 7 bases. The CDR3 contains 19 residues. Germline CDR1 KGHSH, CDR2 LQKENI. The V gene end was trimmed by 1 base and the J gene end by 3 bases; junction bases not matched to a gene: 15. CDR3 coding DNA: TGTGCCAGCTCACCACGAGGTCAGGAAGCTAGCGGAGGCTACAATGAGCAGTTCTTC. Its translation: CASSPRGQEASGGYNEQFF.

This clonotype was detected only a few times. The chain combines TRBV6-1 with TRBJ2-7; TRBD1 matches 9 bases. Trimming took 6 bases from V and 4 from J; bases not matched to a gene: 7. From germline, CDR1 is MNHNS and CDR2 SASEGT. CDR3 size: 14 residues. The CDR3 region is CASRVQGAMYEQYF. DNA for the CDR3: TGTGCCAGCAGGGTACAGGGGGCTATGTACGAGCAGTACTTC.

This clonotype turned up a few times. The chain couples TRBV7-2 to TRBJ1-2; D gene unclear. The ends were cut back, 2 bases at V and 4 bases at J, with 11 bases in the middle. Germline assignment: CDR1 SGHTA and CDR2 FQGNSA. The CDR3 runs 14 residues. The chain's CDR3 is CASSLRALIYGYTF. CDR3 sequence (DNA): TGTGCCAGCAGCTTAAGGGCACTCATCTATGGCTACACCTTC. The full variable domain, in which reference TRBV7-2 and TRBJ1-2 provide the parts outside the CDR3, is GAGVSQSPSNKVTEKGKDVELRCDPISGHTALYWYRQSLGQGLEFLIYFQGNSAPDKSGLPSDRFSAERTGGSVSTLTIQRTQQEDSAVYLCASSLRALIYGYTFGSGTRLTVV.

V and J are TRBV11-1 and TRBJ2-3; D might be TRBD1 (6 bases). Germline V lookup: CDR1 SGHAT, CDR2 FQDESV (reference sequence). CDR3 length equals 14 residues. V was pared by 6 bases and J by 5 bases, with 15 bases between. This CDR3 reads CASRFRQEEDTQYF. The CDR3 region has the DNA TGTGCCAGCAGATTTCGACAGGAAGAAGATACGCAGTATTTT.

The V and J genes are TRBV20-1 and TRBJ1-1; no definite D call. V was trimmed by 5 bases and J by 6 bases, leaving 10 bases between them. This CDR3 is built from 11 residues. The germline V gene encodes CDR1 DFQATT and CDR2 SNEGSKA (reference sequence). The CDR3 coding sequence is TGCAGTGCTTTCCTACAGCCTGAAGCTTTCTTT. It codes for CSAFLQPEAFF.

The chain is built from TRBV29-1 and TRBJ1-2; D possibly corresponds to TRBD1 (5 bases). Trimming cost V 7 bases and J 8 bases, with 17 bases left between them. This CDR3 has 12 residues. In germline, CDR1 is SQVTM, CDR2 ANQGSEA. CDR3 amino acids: CSGAWGAGGYTF. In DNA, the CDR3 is TGCAGCGGAGCATGGGGCGCGGGAGGCTACACCTTC.

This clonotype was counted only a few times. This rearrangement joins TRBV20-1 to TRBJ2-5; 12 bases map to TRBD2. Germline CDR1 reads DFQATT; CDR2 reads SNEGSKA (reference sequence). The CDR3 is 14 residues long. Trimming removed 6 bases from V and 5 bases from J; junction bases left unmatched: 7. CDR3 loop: CSASTSGGWETQYF. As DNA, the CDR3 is TGCAGTGCATCCACTAGCGGGGGGTGGGAGACCCAGTACTTC.

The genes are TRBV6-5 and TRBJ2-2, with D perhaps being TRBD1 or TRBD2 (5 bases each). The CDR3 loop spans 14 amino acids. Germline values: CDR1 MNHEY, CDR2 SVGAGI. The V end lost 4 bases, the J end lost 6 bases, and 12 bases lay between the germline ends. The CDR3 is CASSSPGRAGELFF. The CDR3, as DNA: TGTGCCAGCAGTTCCCCGGGGCGGGCCGGGGAGCTGTTTTTT.

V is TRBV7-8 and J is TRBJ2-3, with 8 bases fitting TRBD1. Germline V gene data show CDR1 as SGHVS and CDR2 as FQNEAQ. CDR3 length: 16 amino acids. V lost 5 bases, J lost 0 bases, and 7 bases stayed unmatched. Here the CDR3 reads CASSADRGRSTDTQYF. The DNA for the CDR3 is TGTGCCAGCAGCGCAGACAGGGGCCGGAGCACAGATACGCAGTATTTT.

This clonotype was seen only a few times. As DNA, the CDR3 is TGTGCCAGCACCGCCGCGGACAGGGTTTACAATGAGCAGTTCTTC. It yields the protein CASTAADRVYNEQFF. The chain recombines TRBV25-1 with TRBJ2-1; TRBD1 agrees at 8 bases. CDR1 MGHDK and CDR2 SYGVNS come from the germline V gene. The ends lost 7 bases at V and 4 bases at J; junction bases unmatched: 9. The CDR3 has 15 residues.

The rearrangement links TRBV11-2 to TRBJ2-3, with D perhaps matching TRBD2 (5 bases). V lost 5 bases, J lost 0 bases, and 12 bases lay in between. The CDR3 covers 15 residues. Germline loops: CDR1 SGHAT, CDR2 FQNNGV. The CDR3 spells CASSPLRASTDTQYF. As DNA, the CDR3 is TGTGCCAGCAGCCCGCTGCGGGCTAGCACAGATACGCAGTATTTT.

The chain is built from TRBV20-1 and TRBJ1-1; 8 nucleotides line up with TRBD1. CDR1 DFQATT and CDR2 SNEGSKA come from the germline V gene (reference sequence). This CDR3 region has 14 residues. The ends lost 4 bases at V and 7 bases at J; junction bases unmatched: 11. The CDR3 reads CSANLGQGWLEAFF. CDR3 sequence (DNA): TGCAGTGCTAACCTCGGACAGGGTTGGCTTGAAGCTTTCTTT.

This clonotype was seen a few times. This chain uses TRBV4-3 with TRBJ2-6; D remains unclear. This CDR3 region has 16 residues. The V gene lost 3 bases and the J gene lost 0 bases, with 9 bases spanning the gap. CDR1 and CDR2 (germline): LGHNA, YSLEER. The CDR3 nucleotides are TGCGCCAGCAGCCATCCGGACCGCTCTGGGGCCAACGTCCTGACTTTC. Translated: CASSHPDRSGANVLTF.